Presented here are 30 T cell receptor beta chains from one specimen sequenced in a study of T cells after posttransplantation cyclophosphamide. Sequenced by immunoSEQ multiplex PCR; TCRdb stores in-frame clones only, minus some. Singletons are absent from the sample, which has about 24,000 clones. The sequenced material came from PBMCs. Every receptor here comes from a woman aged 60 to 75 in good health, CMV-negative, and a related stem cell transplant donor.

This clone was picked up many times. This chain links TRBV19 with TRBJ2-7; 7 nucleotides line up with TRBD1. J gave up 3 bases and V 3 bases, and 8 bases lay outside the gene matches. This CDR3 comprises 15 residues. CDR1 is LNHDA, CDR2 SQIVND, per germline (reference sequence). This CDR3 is CASSILQGLGYEQYF. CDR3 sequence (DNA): TGTGCCAGTAGTATCCTACAGGGGCTGGGCTACGAGCAGTACTTC.

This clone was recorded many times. DNA for the CDR3: TGCGCCAGCAGCTTGGATCGGGGGGCGGTAAATGAGCAGTTCTTC. This sequence encodes CASSLDRGAVNEQFF. The V gene is TRBV5-1, the J gene TRBJ2-1, with D possibly TRBD2 on 7 matching bases. Germline V gene lookup returns CDR1 SGHRS and CDR2 YFSETQ. Trimming took off 0 bases at V and 7 bases at J, with 14 bases between the two ends. The CDR3 extends over 15 amino acids.

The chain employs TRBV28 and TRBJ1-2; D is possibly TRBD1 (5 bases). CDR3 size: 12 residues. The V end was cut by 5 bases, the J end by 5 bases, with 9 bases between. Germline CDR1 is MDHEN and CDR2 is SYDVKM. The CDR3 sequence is CASSPPGYGYTF. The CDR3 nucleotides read TGTGCCAGCAGTCCCCCAGGGTATGGCTACACCTTC.

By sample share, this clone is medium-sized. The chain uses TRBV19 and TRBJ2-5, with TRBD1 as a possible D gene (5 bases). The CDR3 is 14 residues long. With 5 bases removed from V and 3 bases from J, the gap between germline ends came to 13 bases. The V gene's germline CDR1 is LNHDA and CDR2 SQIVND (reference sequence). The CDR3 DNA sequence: TGTGCCAGTAGTCCGCAGACAGTCGAAGAGACCCAGTACTTC. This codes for CASSPQTVEETQYF. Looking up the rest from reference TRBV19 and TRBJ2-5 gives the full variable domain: DGGITQSPKYLFRKEGQNVTLSCEQNLNHDAMYWYRQDPGQGLRLIYYSQIVNDFQKGDIAEGYSVSREKKESFPLTVTSAQKNPTAFYLCASSPQTVEETQYFGPGTRLLVL.

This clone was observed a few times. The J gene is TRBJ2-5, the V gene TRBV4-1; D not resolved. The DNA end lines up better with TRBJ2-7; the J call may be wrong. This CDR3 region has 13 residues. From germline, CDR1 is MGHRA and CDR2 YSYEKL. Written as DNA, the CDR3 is TGCGCCAGCAGCCAAGACGAGCGACGCGAGCAGTACTTC. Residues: CASSQDERREQYF.

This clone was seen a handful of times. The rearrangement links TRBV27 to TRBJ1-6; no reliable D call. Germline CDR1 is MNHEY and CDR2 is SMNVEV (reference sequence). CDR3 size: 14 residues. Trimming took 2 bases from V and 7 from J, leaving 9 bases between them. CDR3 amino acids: CASSLTGSNSPLHF. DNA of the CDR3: TGTGCCAGCAGTTTAACGGGGAGCAATTCACCCCTCCACTTT.

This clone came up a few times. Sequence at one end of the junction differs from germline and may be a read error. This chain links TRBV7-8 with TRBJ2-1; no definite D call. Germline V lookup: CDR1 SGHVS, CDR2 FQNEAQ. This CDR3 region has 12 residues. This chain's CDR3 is CASSLFGDERFF. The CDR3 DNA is TGTGCCAGCAGCTTATTCGGTGATGAGCGGTTCTTC.

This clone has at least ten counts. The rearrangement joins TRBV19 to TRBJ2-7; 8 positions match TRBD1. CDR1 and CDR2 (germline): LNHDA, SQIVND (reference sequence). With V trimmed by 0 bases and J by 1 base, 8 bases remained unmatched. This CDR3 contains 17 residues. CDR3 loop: CASSIDLVWDRSYEQYF. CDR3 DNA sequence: TGTGCCAGTAGTATAGATCTGGTCTGGGACAGGTCCTACGAGCAGTACTTC.

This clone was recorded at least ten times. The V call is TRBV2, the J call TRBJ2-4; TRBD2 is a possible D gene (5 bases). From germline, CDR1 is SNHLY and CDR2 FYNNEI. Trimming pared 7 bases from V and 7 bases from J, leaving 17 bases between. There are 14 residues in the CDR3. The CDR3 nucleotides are TGTGCCAGCACCCCAAGGGAGACCCCGAACATTCAGTACTTC. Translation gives CASTPRETPNIQYF. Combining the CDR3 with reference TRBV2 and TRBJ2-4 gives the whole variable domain EPEVTQTPSHQVTQMGQEVILRCVPISNHLYFYWYRQILGQKVEFLVSFYNNEISEKSEIFDDQFSVERPDGSNFTLKIRSTKLEDSAMYFCASTPRETPNIQYFGAGTRLSVL.

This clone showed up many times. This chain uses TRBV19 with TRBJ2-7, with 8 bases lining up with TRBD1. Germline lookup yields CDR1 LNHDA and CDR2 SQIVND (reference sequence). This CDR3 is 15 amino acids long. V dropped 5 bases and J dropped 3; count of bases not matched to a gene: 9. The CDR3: CASSPRDRGGYEQYF. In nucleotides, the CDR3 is TGTGCCAGTAGTCCCCGAGACAGGGGAGGCTACGAGCAGTACTTC. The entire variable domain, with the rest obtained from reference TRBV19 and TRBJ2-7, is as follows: DGGITQSPKYLFRKEGQNVTLSCEQNLNHDAMYWYRQDPGQGLRLIYYSQIVNDFQKGDIAEGYSVSREKKESFPLTVTSAQKNPTAFYLCASSPRDRGGYEQYFGPGTRLTVT.

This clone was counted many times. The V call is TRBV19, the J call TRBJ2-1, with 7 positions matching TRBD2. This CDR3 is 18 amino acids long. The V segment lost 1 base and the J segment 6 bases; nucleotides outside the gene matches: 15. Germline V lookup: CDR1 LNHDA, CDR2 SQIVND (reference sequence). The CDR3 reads CASSIGAGGLGNFNEQFF. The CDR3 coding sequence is TGTGCCAGTAGTATAGGGGCTGGCGGACTAGGAAATTTCAATGAGCAGTTCTTC. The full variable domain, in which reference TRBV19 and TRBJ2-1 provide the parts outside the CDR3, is DGGITQSPKYLFRKEGQNVTLSCEQNLNHDAMYWYRQDPGQGLRLIYYSQIVNDFQKGDIAEGYSVSREKKESFPLTVTSAQKNPTAFYLCASSIGAGGLGNFNEQFFGPGTRLTVL.

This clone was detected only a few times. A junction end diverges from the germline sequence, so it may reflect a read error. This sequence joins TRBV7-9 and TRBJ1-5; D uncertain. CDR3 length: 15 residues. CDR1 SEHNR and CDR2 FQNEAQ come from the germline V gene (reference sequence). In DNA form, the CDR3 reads TGTGACAGCAGCCCCACCACCGCAGGTTCACAGCCCCAGCATTTT. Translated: CDSSPTTAGSQPQHF.

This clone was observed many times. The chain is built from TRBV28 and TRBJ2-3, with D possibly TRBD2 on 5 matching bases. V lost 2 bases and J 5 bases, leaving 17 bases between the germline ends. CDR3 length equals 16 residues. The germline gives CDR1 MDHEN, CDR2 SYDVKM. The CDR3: CASSLVGRWIKDTQYF. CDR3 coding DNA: TGTGCCAGCAGTTTAGTGGGGAGATGGATCAAAGATACGCAGTATTTT. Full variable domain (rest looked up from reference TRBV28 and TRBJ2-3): DVKVTQSSRYLVKRTGEKVFLECVQDMDHENMFWYRQDPGLGLRLIYFSYDVKMKEKGDIPEGYSVSREKKERFSLILESASTNQTSMYLCASSLVGRWIKDTQYFGPGTRLTVL.

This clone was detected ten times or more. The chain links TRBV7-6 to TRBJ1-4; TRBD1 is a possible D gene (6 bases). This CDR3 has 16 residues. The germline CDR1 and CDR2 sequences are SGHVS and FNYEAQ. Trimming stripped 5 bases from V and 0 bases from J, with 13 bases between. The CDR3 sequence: CASSPGTRSTNEKLFF. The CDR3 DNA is TGTGCCAGCAGCCCGGGGACACGATCAACTAATGAAAAACTGTTTTTT. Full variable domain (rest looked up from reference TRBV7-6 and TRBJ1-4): GAGVSQSPRYKVTKRGQDVALRCDPISGHVSLYWYRQALGQGPEFLTYFNYEAQQDKSGLPNDRFSAERPEGSISTLTIQRTEQRDSAMYRCASSPGTRSTNEKLFFGSGTQLSVL.

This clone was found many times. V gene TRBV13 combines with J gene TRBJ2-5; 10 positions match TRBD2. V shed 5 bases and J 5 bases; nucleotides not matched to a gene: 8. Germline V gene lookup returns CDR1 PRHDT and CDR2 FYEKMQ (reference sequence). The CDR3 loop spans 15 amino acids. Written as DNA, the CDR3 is TGTGCCAGCAGCACCCGAGCGGGAGGGCTGGAGACCCAGTACTTC. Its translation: CASSTRAGGLETQYF.

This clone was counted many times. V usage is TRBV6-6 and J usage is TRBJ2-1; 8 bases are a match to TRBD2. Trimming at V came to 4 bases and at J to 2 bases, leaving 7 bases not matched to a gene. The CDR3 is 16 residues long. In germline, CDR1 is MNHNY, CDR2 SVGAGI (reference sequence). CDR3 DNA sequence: TGTGCCAGCAGTTTTAGCGGGGACATGACCTACAATGAGCAGTTCTTC. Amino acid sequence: CASSFSGDMTYNEQFF.

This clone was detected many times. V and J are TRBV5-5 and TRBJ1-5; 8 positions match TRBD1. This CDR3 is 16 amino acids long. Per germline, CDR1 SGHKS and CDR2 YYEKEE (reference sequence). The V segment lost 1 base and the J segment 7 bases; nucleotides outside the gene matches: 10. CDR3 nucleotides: TGTGCCAGCAGCTTGTTCCCCTCAGGGGGCAGACAGCCCCAGCATTTT. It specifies CASSLFPSGGRQPQHF.

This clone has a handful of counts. CDR3 region: CAHRVGQTDTQYF. The DNA of the CDR3 is TGTGCCCACAGGGTGGGGCAAACAGATACGCAGTATTTT. The rearrangement joins TRBV2 to TRBJ2-3; maybe TRBD1 (6 bases). This CDR3 is 13 amino acids long. V was clipped by 11 bases and J by 3 bases, with 15 bases between them. Germline V gene data show CDR1 as SNHLY and CDR2 as FYNNEI.

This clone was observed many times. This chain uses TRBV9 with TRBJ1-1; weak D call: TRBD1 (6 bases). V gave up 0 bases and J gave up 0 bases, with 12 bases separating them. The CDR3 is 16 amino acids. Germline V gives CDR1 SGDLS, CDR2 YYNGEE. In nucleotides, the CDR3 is TGTGCCAGCAGCGTAGCTCCGTGGGGGCTGAACACTGAAGCTTTCTTT. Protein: CASSVAPWGLNTEAFF.

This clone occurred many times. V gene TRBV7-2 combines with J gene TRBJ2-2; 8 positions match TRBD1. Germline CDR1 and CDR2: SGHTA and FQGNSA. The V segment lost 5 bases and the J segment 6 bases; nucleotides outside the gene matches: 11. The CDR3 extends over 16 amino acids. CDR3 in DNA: TGTGCCAGCAGCCAACAGGGGGTCAGGGTCTCCGGGGAGCTGTTTTTT. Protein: CASSQQGVRVSGELFF.

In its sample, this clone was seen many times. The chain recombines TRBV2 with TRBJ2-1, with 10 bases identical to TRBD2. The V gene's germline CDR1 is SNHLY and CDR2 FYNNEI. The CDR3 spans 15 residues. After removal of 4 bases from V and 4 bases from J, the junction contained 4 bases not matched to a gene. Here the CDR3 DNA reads TGTGCCAGCAGTGGAGGGACTAGCGTATACAATGAGCAGTTCTTC. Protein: CASSGGTSVYNEQFF.

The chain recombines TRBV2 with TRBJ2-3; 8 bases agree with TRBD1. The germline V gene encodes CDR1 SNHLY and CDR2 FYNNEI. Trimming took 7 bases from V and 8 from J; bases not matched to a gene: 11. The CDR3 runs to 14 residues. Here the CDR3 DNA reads TGTGCCAGCAAAGGACAGGGTCGATCGGGTACGCAGTATTTT. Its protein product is CASKGQGRSGTQYF.

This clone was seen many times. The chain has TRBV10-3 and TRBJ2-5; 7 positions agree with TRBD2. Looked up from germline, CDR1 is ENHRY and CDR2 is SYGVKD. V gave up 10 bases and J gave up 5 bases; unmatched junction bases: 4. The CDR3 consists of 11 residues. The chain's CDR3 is CATGTTETQYF. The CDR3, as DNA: TGTGCCACTGGGACTACTGAGACCCAGTACTTC.

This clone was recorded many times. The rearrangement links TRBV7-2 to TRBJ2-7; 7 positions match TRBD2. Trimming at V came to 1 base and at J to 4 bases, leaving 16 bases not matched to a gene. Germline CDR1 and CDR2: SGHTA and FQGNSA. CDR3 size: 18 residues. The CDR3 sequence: CASSLGPLISGGGYEQYV. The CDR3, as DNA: TGTGCCAGCAGCTTAGGCCCCCTTATCTCTGGCGGGGGATACGAGCAGTACGTC.

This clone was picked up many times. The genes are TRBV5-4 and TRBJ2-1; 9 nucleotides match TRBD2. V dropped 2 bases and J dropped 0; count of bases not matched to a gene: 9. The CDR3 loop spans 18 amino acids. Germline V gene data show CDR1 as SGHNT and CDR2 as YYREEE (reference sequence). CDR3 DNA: TGTGCCAGCAGCTTATCATCAGCGGGGGGCAGCTCCTACAATGAGCAGTTCTTC. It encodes CASSLSSAGGSSYNEQFF.

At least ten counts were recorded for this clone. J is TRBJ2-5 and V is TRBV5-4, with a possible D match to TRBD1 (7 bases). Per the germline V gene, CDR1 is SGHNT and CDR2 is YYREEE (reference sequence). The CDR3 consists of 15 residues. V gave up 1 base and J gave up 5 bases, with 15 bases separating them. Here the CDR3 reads CASSLPDRAGETQYF. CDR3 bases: TGTGCCAGCAGCTTGCCAGACAGGGCGGGGGAGACCCAGTACTTC.

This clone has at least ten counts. The CDR3 is CASSRDFTDTQYF. The CDR3, as DNA: TGTGCCAGCAGCAGGGACTTCACAGATACGCAGTATTTT. The chain combines TRBV7-9 with TRBJ2-3, with D maybe TRBD2 (6 bases). The V gene's germline CDR1 is SEHNR and CDR2 FQNEAQ (reference sequence). Trimming removed 5 bases at V and 2 bases at J, with 8 bases between. The CDR3 extends over 13 amino acids.

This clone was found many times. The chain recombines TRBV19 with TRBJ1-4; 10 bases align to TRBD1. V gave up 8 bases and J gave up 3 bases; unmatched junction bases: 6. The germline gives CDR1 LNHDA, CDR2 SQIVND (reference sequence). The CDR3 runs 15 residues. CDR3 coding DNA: TGTGCCAGTGCGACAGGGGGCTCAGCTAATGAAAAACTGTTTTTT. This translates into CASATGGSANEKLFF.

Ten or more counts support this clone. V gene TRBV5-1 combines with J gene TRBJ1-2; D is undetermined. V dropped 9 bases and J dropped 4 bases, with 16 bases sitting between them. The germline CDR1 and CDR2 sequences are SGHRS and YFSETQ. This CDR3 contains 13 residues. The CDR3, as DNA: TGCGCCACCCGGGAAGTCTTAGGCTATGGCTACACCTTC. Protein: CATREVLGYGYTF.

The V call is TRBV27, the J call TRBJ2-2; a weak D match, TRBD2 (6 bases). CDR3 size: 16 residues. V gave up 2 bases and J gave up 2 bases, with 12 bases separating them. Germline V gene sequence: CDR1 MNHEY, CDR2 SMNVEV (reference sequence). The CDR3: CASSLRLTRNTGELFF. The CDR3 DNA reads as TGTGCCAGCAGTTTACGGCTGACTAGAAACACCGGGGAGCTGTTTTTT.